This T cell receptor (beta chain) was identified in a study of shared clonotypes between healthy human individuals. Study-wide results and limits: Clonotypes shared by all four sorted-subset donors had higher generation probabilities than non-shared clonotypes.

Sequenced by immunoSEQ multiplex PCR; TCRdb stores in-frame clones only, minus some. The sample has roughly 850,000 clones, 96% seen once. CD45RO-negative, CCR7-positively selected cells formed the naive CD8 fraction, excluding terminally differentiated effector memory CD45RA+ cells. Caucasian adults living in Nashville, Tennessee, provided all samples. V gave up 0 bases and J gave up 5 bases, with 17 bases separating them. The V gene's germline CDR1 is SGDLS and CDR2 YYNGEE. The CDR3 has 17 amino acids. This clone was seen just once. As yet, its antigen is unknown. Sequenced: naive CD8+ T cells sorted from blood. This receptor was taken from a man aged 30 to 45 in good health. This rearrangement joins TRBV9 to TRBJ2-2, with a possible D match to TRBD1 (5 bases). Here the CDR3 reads CASSVEVSQGGTGELFF. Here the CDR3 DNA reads TGTGCCAGCAGCGTAGAAGTCAGCCAGGGTGGAACCGGGGAGCTGTTTTTT.